What follows are 23 T cell receptor beta chains derived from one specimen sequenced in a study of cytomegalovirus exposure and HLA in healthy donors. Libraries were prepared by immunoSEQ multiplex PCR; TCRdb keeps only in-frame clonotypes and omits some of them. The sample records tens of thousands of clones, roughly 93% being singletons. The sequenced sample was PBMCs. The receptor set was obtained from a woman between 18 and 29 years old in good health and CMV-seronegative.

The gene calls are TRBV28 and TRBJ2-2, with a possible D match to TRBD2 (6 bases). Germline V gene lookup returns CDR1 MDHEN and CDR2 SYDVKM. The CDR3 covers 15 residues. Trimming shortened V by 2 bases and J by 5 bases, and 12 bases separated the two germline ends. The CDR3 protein is CASSLRLARTGELFF. The CDR3 DNA is TGTGCCAGCAGTTTACGCCTAGCGAGGACCGGGGAGCTGTTTTTT.

This chain joins TRBV18 and TRBJ2-7, with D possibly matching TRBD2 (7 bases). Trimming took 3 bases from V and 2 from J, leaving 17 bases between them. This CDR3 is built from 16 residues. The germline gives CDR1 KGHSH, CDR2 LQKENI. In nucleotides, the CDR3 is TGTGCCAGCTCACCCGATGGCGGGGGCGAACCCTACGAGCAGTACTTC. It yields the protein CASSPDGGGEPYEQYF.

This clone was found once. This same CDR3 is encoded by further DNA sequences in the sample. V is TRBV9 and J is TRBJ2-7, with D perhaps TRBD2 (7 bases). The CDR3 spans 14 residues. The germline V gene has CDR1 SGDLS and CDR2 YYNGEE. Trimming removed 3 bases at V and 4 bases at J, with 14 bases between. The CDR3 DNA reads as TGTGCCAGCAGCGAGGGGGGGGAGGGGTACGAGCAGTACTTC. Protein product: CASSEGGEGYEQYF.

This sequence joins TRBV27 and TRBJ1-4, with unresolved D. CDR3 length: 16 amino acids. Per germline, CDR1 MNHEY and CDR2 SMNVEV (reference sequence). Trimming shortened V by 5 bases and J by 5 bases, and 18 bases separated the two germline ends. CDR3 nucleotide sequence: TGTGCCAGCAGTCTCATCCCCGGCGGGCCCAATGAAAAACTGTTTTTT. Translated: CASSLIPGGPNEKLFF.

This chain joins TRBV27 and TRBJ1-3; 10 positions match TRBD1. Germline-derived CDR1 and CDR2 are MNHEY and SMNVEV (reference sequence). V lost 4 bases and J lost 1; bases outside the gene matches: 1. The CDR3 loop spans 15 amino acids. The CDR3 sequence: CASSWDRGSGNTIYF. The CDR3 coding sequence is TGTGCCAGCAGTTGGGACAGGGGTTCTGGAAACACCATATATTTT.

V usage is TRBV12-2 and J usage is TRBJ2-7; the tabulated D call, TRBD1, remains unverified against the DNA. TRBV12-2 is an annotated pseudogene. CDR3 size: 15 residues. The CDR3 loop is CASRPLWTGLDEQYF. The CDR3, as DNA: TGTGCAAGTCGCCCCCTTTGGACAGGGCTGGACGAGCAGTACTTC.

This rearrangement joins TRBV7-2 to TRBJ2-1, with TRBD2 matching 8 bases. V gave up 0 bases and J gave up 5 bases; unmatched junction bases: 9. CDR1 SGHTA and CDR2 FQGNSA come from the germline V gene. The CDR3 has 17 amino acids. CDR3 in amino acids: CASSLAGGSGSNNEQFF. The CDR3 bases are TGTGCCAGCAGCTTAGCTGGCGGAAGCGGGAGTAACAATGAGCAGTTCTTC.

The chain couples TRBV6-1 to TRBJ2-7, with TRBD1 matching over 7 bases. Germline V gene lookup returns CDR1 MNHNS and CDR2 SASEGT. This CDR3 is 14 amino acids long. V lost 4 bases to trimming and J lost 3 bases; unmatched junction nucleotides: 6. The CDR3 loop is CASSGTGDNYEQYF. The CDR3 region has the DNA TGTGCCAGCAGTGGGACAGGCGACAACTACGAGCAGTACTTC.

The chain recombines TRBV5-6 with TRBJ1-1; the match to TRBD1 covers 10 bases. Germline V CDR1 and CDR2: SGHDT, YYEEEE. The CDR3 runs to 15 residues. Unmatched junction bases numbered 7, after V lost 4 bases and J lost 4 bases. CDR3: CASSPDRGQRTEAFF. CDR3 sequence (DNA): TGTGCCAGCAGCCCCGACAGGGGGCAGCGCACTGAAGCTTTCTTT. The whole variable domain, remainder taken from reference TRBV5-6 and TRBJ1-1, is DAGVTQSPTHLIKTRGQQVTLRCSPKSGHDTVSWYQQALGQGPQFIFQYYEEEERQRGNFPDRFSGHQFPNYSSELNVNALLLGDSALYLCASSPDRGQRTEAFFGQGTRLTVV.

This sequence joins TRBV9 and TRBJ2-1, with 11 bases identical to TRBD2. From germline, CDR1 is SGDLS and CDR2 YYNGEE. V lost 0 bases to trimming and J lost 6 bases; unmatched junction nucleotides: 5. CDR3 length: 16 amino acids. CDR3 DNA sequence: TGTGCCAGCAGCGTAGGTCCACTAGCGGGAGCCAATGAGCAGTTCTTC. Its translation: CASSVGPLAGANEQFF. Complete variable domain (other parts from reference TRBV9 and TRBJ2-1): DSGVTQTPKHLITATGQRVTLRCSPRSGDLSVYWYQQSLDQGLQFLIQYYNGEERAKGNILERFSAQQFPDLHSELNLSSLELGDSALYFCASSVGPLAGANEQFFGPGTRLTVL.

The V and J genes are TRBV28 and TRBJ1-5; tentatively, D is TRBD1 (5 bases). The CDR3 loop spans 16 amino acids. V was trimmed by 5 bases and J by 6 bases, leaving 20 bases between them. Germline loops: CDR1 MDHEN, CDR2 SYDVKM. CDR3 amino acids: CASSPAGPGVGQPQHF. For the CDR3, the DNA is TGTGCCAGCAGTCCCGCGGGACCGGGGGTGGGTCAGCCCCAGCATTTT.

This clone turned up a few times. The V gene is TRBV5-1, the J gene TRBJ2-2; possible D gene TRBD2, 5 bases. V lost 7 bases, J lost 0 bases, and 10 bases lay in between. This CDR3 is 14 amino acids long. Germline CDR1 and CDR2: SGHRS and YFSETQ. The CDR3 coding sequence is TGCGCCAGCGGAACCGGGACGAACACCGGGGAGCTGTTTTTT. This translates into CASGTGTNTGELFF.

This clone was seen a single time. The chain carries TRBV6-5 and TRBJ2-7, with TRBD2 matching 7 bases. The CDR3 has 15 amino acids. The V segment lost 6 bases and the J segment 4 bases; nucleotides outside the gene matches: 12. Germline CDR1 and CDR2: MNHEY and SVGAGI. The chain's CDR3 is CASSRFYGGGYEQYF. For the CDR3, the DNA is TGTGCCAGCAGCCGATTTTACGGCGGGGGTTACGAGCAGTACTTC.

This chain connects TRBV4-1 to TRBJ1-1; possibly TRBD1 for D (5 bases). The germline CDR1 and CDR2 sequences are MGHRA and YSYEKL. The CDR3 length is 15 residues. Trimming took 5 bases from V and 6 from J, leaving 19 bases between them. The CDR3, as DNA: TGCGCCAGCAGCGTATCAGGGTATTCCGTCCCTGAAGCTTTCTTT. Translated, it gives CASSVSGYSVPEAFF.

The rearrangement uses TRBV7-2 and TRBJ2-2; 12 nucleotides line up with TRBD2. After removal of 4 bases from V and 2 bases from J, the junction contained 8 bases not matched to a gene. The CDR3 consists of 18 residues. Germline V gene sequence: CDR1 SGHTA, CDR2 FQGNSA. CDR3 sequence reads: CASSWRALAGGNTGELFF. The CDR3, as DNA: TGTGCCAGCAGCTGGAGGGCACTAGCGGGGGGAAACACCGGGGAGCTGTTTTTT. Together with reference TRBV7-2 and TRBJ2-2, the CDR3 gives the full variable domain: GAGVSQSPSNKVTEKGKDVELRCDPISGHTALYWYRQSLGQGLEFLIYFQGNSAPDKSGLPSDRFSAERTGGSVSTLTIQRTQQEDSAVYLCASSWRALAGGNTGELFFGEGSRLTVL.

The chain employs TRBV11-2 and TRBJ1-1; 7 positions agree with TRBD1. The length of the CDR3 is 17 residues. V was clipped by 0 bases and J by 6 bases; unmatched bases: 13. Germline CDR1 is SGHAT and CDR2 is FQNNGV. The CDR3 reads CASSLDPRETGKAEAFF. CDR3 DNA: TGTGCCAGCAGCTTAGACCCTCGAGAGACAGGGAAAGCTGAAGCTTTCTTT. The whole variable domain, remainder taken from reference TRBV11-2 and TRBJ1-1, is EAGVAQSPRYKIIEKRQSVAFWCNPISGHATLYWYQQILGQGPKLLIQFQNNGVVDDSQLPKDRFSAERLKGVDSTLKIQPAKLEDSAVYLCASSLDPRETGKAEAFFGQGTRLTVV.

The chain employs TRBV27 and TRBJ2-3; TRBD2 matches at 11 bases. The CDR3 spans 16 residues. Per germline, CDR1 MNHEY and CDR2 SMNVEV (reference sequence). Trimming removed 3 bases from V and 5 bases from J; junction bases left unmatched: 7. The chain's CDR3 is CASSLVAGGLLDTQYF. CDR3 in DNA: TGTGCCAGCAGTTTGGTAGCGGGAGGGCTCTTAGATACGCAGTATTTT.

The CDR3 DNA reads TGTGCCAGTCGGGGATTGACTGGGAACACCGGGGAGCTGTTTTTT. Its translation: CASRGLTGNTGELFF. V gene TRBV6-1 combines with J gene TRBJ2-2, with D perhaps TRBD2 (5 bases). This CDR3 is 15 amino acids long. Trimming cost V 9 bases and J 1 base, with 15 bases left between them. The germline V gene encodes CDR1 MNHNS and CDR2 SASEGT.

The rearrangement uses TRBV30 and TRBJ1-3, with D perhaps matching TRBD1 (6 bases). CDR3 length: 14 residues. Trimming took 1 base from V and 2 from J, leaving 9 bases between them. Germline CDR1 is GTSNPN and CDR2 is SVGIG (reference sequence). The CDR3 here is CAWSDWTAGNTIYF. The CDR3 nucleotides read TGTGCCTGGAGTGACTGGACAGCTGGAAACACCATATATTTT.

The J gene is TRBJ1-5, the V gene TRBV4-1, with 8 bases lining up with TRBD1. Per the germline V gene, CDR1 is MGHRA and CDR2 is YSYEKL. The CDR3 contains 15 residues. With V trimmed by 4 bases and J by 1 base, 3 bases remained unmatched. CDR3 amino acids: CASSPRTGSNQPQHF. The CDR3, as DNA: TGCGCCAGCAGCCCCCGGACAGGGAGCAATCAGCCCCAGCATTTT.

CDR3 in amino acids: CASSLSGAYGYTF. The CDR3 coding sequence is TGTGCCAGCAGTTTATCGGGGGCCTATGGCTACACCTTC. This chain links TRBV27 with TRBJ1-2, with TRBD1 as a possible D gene (6 bases). V was shortened by 0 bases and J by 4 bases, with 6 bases between the two germline ends. Germline V gene data show CDR1 as MNHEY and CDR2 as SMNVEV (reference sequence). CDR3 size: 13 residues.

The rearrangement links TRBV19 to TRBJ2-5, with 9 bases lining up with TRBD2. Germline CDR1 LNHDA, CDR2 SQIVND (reference sequence). This CDR3 has 17 residues. V lost 5 bases, J lost 7 bases, and 17 bases stayed unmatched. DNA of the CDR3: TGTGCCAGTAGTCACGCTTCTAGCGGGACCACCTTGACGACCCAGTACTTC. Its translation is CASSHASSGTTLTTQYF.

This clone was seen just once. This chain joins TRBV7-9 and TRBJ2-7, with D perhaps TRBD1 (6 bases). The CDR3 length is 17 residues. The ends were cut back, 0 bases at V and 0 bases at J, with 15 bases in the middle. The germline CDR1 and CDR2 sequences are SEHNR and FQNEAQ (reference sequence). CDR3 loop: CASSLARGDFSSYEQYF. The CDR3 nucleotides are TGTGCCAGCAGCTTAGCCAGGGGCGATTTTAGCTCCTACGAGCAGTACTTC.